The rows below give T cell receptor beta chains drawn from one sample of a study of T cells in narcolepsy. This table comes from immunoSEQ multiplex PCR, and its TCRdb copy is limited to in-frame clones, with some not included. This table has around 24,000 clones, 81% appearing once. Sequences were obtained from memory (CD45RA-) CD4+ T cells from blood. Receptors originate from a human donor in good health. CDR3s include the opening cysteine and the closing phenylalanine or tryptophan. A D gene is named only where the DNA matches it firmly. Not every row has a clone size; where given, it reads once, few, many or a size class.

clone_size: -; j_call: TRBJ2-5; d_call: -; v_call: TRBV7-9; cdr3_nt: TGTGCCAGCAGCTTAGGGCACAGGGTATGGTGGGAGACCCAGTACTTC; cdr3_aa: CASSLGHRVWWETQYF
clone_size: few; j_call: TRBJ1-4; d_call: -; v_call: TRBV4-1; cdr3_nt: TGCGCCAGCAGCACTACGGGTAATGAAAAACTGTTTTTT; cdr3_aa: CASSTTGNEKLFF
clone_size: few; j_call: TRBJ1-2; d_call: -; v_call: TRBV7-2; cdr3_nt: TGTGCCAGCAGCTCGTCTCGGGTGTATGGCTACACCTTC; cdr3_aa: CASSSSRVYGYTF
clone_size: -; j_call: TRBJ1-6; d_call: -; v_call: TRBV4-3; cdr3_nt: TGCGCCAGCAGCCAAGATCAGGGCTATAATTCACCCCTCCACTTT; cdr3_aa: CASSQDQGYNSPLHF
clone_size: -; j_call: TRBJ1-1; d_call: -; v_call: TRBV7-2; cdr3_nt: TGTGCCAGCACCCGCGGACAGTCGAACACTGAAGCTTTCTTT; cdr3_aa: CASTRGQSNTEAFF
clone_size: -; j_call: TRBJ2-1; d_call: TRBD2; v_call: TRBV6-1; cdr3_nt: TGTGCCAGCAACCTAGCGGTGAGCTCCTACAATGAGCAGTTCTTC; cdr3_aa: CASNLAVSSYNEQFF
clone_size: -; j_call: TRBJ1-1; d_call: TRBD1; v_call: TRBV19; cdr3_nt: TGTGCCAGTAGCCGGGACAGGGCAGTTGAAGCTTTCTTT; cdr3_aa: CASSRDRAVEAFF
clone_size: -; j_call: TRBJ2-2; d_call: -; v_call: TRBV5-8; cdr3_nt: TGTGCCAGCAGCCCACGGGACATAGCGAACACCGGGGAGCTGTTTTTT; cdr3_aa: CASSPRDIANTGELFF
clone_size: -; j_call: TRBJ1-3; d_call: TRBD1; v_call: TRBV4-3; cdr3_nt: TGCGCCAGCAGCCAAGTGAGTGCAGGGGGCTTCTCTGGAAACACCATATATTTT; cdr3_aa: CASSQVSAGGFSGNTIYF
clone_size: -; j_call: TRBJ1-5; d_call: TRBD1; v_call: TRBV2; cdr3_nt: TGTGCCAGCAGTGAAAGGGGACAGGGTCTTCAGCCCCAGCATTTT; cdr3_aa: CASSERGQGLQPQHF
clone_size: -; j_call: TRBJ2-7; d_call: TRBD1; v_call: TRBV7-8; cdr3_nt: TGTGCCAGCAGCGTAGATGTCCAGGGGGCAGACGAGCAGTACTTC; cdr3_aa: CASSVDVQGADEQYF
clone_size: -; j_call: TRBJ2-7; d_call: TRBD1; v_call: TRBV28; cdr3_nt: TGTGCCAGCAGTAGGGACAGGGTGCGAAGCGAGCAGTACTTC; cdr3_aa: CASSRDRVRSEQYF
clone_size: -; j_call: TRBJ2-1; d_call: TRBD2; v_call: TRBV5-1; cdr3_nt: TGCGCCAGCAGCTTAGAGGGGACTAGCGGTTTCAATGAGCAGTTCTTC; cdr3_aa: CASSLEGTSGFNEQFF
clone_size: few; j_call: TRBJ2-2; d_call: -; v_call: TRBV11-3; cdr3_nt: TGTGCCAGCAGTCAGGGTCCCACCGGGGAGCTGTTTTTT; cdr3_aa: CASSQGPTGELFF
clone_size: -; j_call: TRBJ2-3; d_call: TRBD2; v_call: TRBV12-5; cdr3_nt: TGTGCTAGTGTTACCGGACTAGCGGGGGGTATGGCAGATACGCAGTATTTT; cdr3_aa: CASVTGLAGGMADTQYF
clone_size: -; j_call: TRBJ2-1; d_call: -; v_call: TRBV28; cdr3_nt: TGTGCCAGCAGTTCACGGACCATAACCTACAATGAGCAGTTCTTC; cdr3_aa: CASSSRTITYNEQFF
clone_size: once; j_call: TRBJ2-7; d_call: TRBD1; v_call: TRBV5-1; cdr3_nt: TGCGCCAGCAGCGCTGGGACAGTGACTTACGAGCAGTACTTC; cdr3_aa: CASSAGTVTYEQYF
clone_size: -; j_call: TRBJ2-2; d_call: TRBD1; v_call: TRBV6-6; cdr3_nt: TGTGCCAGCGCAGGGGGTGGTACCGGGGAGCTGTTTTTT; cdr3_aa: CASAGGGTGELFF
clone_size: -; j_call: TRBJ2-4; d_call: TRBD1; v_call: TRBV13; cdr3_nt: TGTGCCAGCAGCTCGCGCCGGGACAGAGACATTCAGTACTTC; cdr3_aa: CASSSRRDRDIQYF
clone_size: -; j_call: TRBJ1-1; d_call: -; v_call: TRBV10-3; cdr3_nt: TGTGCCATCAGTGAGTCGACACTGAACACTGAAGCTTTCTTT; cdr3_aa: CAISESTLNTEAFF
clone_size: -; j_call: TRBJ2-1; d_call: TRBD2; v_call: TRBV7-6; cdr3_nt: TGTGCCAGCAGCGAAACTAGCGGGGTATACAATGAGCAGTTCTTC; cdr3_aa: CASSETSGVYNEQFF
clone_size: -; j_call: TRBJ2-5; d_call: -; v_call: TRBV13; cdr3_nt: TGTGCCAGCAGCTTCTACGACCGGGGTTCCCAGTACTTC; cdr3_aa: CASSFYDRGSQYF
clone_size: -; j_call: TRBJ2-3; d_call: -; v_call: TRBV2; cdr3_nt: TGTGCCAGCAGTGAGGGGTTGGCTTACACAGATACGCAGTATTTT; cdr3_aa: CASSEGLAYTDTQYF
clone_size: -; j_call: TRBJ1-1; d_call: TRBD1; v_call: TRBV4-2; cdr3_nt: TGTGCCAGCAGCCAAATCCTGAGGGGGCTGCCGAACACTGAAGCTTTCTTT; cdr3_aa: CASSQILRGLPNTEAFF
clone_size: -; j_call: TRBJ2-1; d_call: TRBD2; v_call: TRBV11-3; cdr3_nt: TGTGCCAGCAGCTTATCTGGGACTAGCGGGCCACAGTTCTTC; cdr3_aa: CASSLSGTSGPQFF
clone_size: -; j_call: TRBJ1-2; d_call: -; v_call: TRBV7-9; cdr3_nt: TGTGCCAGCAGCTCGGAGGTGTTCTATGGCTACACCTTC; cdr3_aa: CASSSEVFYGYTF
clone_size: -; j_call: TRBJ1-1; d_call: -; v_call: TRBV7-3; cdr3_nt: TGTGCCAGCAGCTTACAACTGGACACTGAAGCTTTCTTT; cdr3_aa: CASSLQLDTEAFF
clone_size: -; j_call: TRBJ2-5; d_call: -; v_call: TRBV11-2; cdr3_nt: TGTGCCAGCAGCTCTGATCTGGCGACCCAAGAGACCCAGTACTTC; cdr3_aa: CASSSDLATQETQYF
clone_size: -; j_call: TRBJ2-1; d_call: TRBD2; v_call: TRBV6-5; cdr3_nt: TGTGCCAGCAGAGCCTTAGCGGGGGGGAGCAATGAGCAGTTCTTC; cdr3_aa: CASRALAGGSNEQFF